This is a list of T cell receptor beta chains from one sample in a study of shared clonotypes between healthy human individuals. Produced via immunoSEQ multiplex PCR; TCRdb's table is partial and in-frame only. The sample lists roughly 2.2 million clones, around 90% occurring once. The specimen sequenced was naive CD4+ T cells from PBMCs. Source of these receptors: a man aged 18 to 30 in good health. Some clones in this sample may be carry-over from other donors' samples. Both conserved end residues are part of each CDR3. A D gene is named only where the DNA matches it firmly. Rows may omit the clone size; those that give it use once, few, many or a size class.

cdr3_aa | cdr3_nt | v_call | d_call | j_call | clone_size
CASSLQPQYNEQFF | TGTGCCAGCAGCTTACAGCCCCAATACAATGAGCAGTTCTTC | TRBV7-3 | - | TRBJ2-1 | once
CASRAHELWGYTF | TGTGCCAGTCGTGCTCATGAATTGTGGGGCTACACCTTC | TRBV28 | - | TRBJ1-2 | -
CASSPPSPRETQYF | TGTGCCAGCTCACCCCCATCCCCCAGGGAGACCCAGTACTTC | TRBV18 | - | TRBJ2-5 | -
CASSPTRNSYNEQFF | TGTGCCAGCAGCCCAACAAGAAACTCCTACAATGAGCAGTTCTTC | TRBV11-2 | - | TRBJ2-1 | once
CASSRQGANTEAFF | TGTGCCAGCAGTCGACAGGGGGCTAACACTGAAGCTTTCTTT | TRBV6-6 | TRBD1 | TRBJ1-1 | -
CASSPPAPVISNEQFF | TGTGCCAGCAGCCCCCCGGCCCCCGTAATTAGTAATGAGCAGTTCTTC | TRBV7-9 | - | TRBJ2-1 | -
CATQLETRDTQYF | TGTGCCACCCAACTAGAGACACGAGATACGCAGTATTTT | TRBV2 | - | TRBJ2-3 | once
CASSYSGGRPGNEQFF | TGTGCCAGCAGTTACTCGGGCGGGAGGCCGGGCAATGAGCAGTTCTTC | TRBV6-5 | TRBD2 | TRBJ2-1 | -
CASWGGPPYNEQFF | TGTGCCAGCTGGGGGGGACCTCCCTACAATGAGCAGTTCTTC | TRBV5-6 | TRBD2 | TRBJ2-1 | -
CASSYGTERYQETQYF | TGTGCCAGCAGTTACGGGACAGAGAGGTACCAAGAGACCCAGTACTTC | TRBV6-6 | TRBD1 | TRBJ2-5 | once
CASRTASGAFF | TGTGCCAGCAGAACAGCATCAGGAGCTTTCTTT | TRBV25-1 | - | TRBJ1-1 | once
CASSIGSYNEQFF | TGTGCCAGTAGTATTGGTTCCTACAATGAGCAGTTCTTC | TRBV19 | - | TRBJ2-1 | -
CASSAPRDSNQPQHF | TGTGCCAGCAGCGCCCCCCGGGACAGCAATCAGCCCCAGCATTTT | TRBV11-2 | - | TRBJ1-5 | -
CASSPGWGGSTDTQYF | TGTGCCAGCAGCCCCGGGTGGGGCGGAAGCACAGATACGCAGTATTTT | TRBV6-4 | - | TRBJ2-3 | once
CASSPPGQPHGYTF | TGTGCCAGCTCCCCCCCCGGACAGCCCCATGGCTACACCTTC | TRBV18 | - | TRBJ1-2 | -
CASRLAGSYNEQFF | TGTGCCAGCCGACTAGCGGGCTCCTACAATGAGCAGTTCTTC | TRBV28 | TRBD2 | TRBJ2-1 | -
CASSLNSPPLGSGNTIYF | TGTGCCAGCAGTTTAAACAGTCCCCCGCTGGGCTCTGGAAACACCATATATTTT | TRBV28 | - | TRBJ1-3 | -
CASREGTNEKLFF | TGTGCCAGCAGGGAGGGGACTAATGAAAAACTGTTTTTT | TRBV28 | - | TRBJ1-4 | -
CASRRGTTDTQYF | TGTGCCAGCAGGAGGGGCACCACAGATACGCAGTATTTT | TRBV5-6 | - | TRBJ2-3 | once
CASTYQETQYF | TGTGCCAGCACGTACCAAGAGACCCAGTACTTC | TRBV2 | - | TRBJ2-5 | -
CASSSPGQGAKTQYF | TGTGCCAGCAGCTCGCCGGGTCAGGGGGCCAAGACCCAGTACTTC | TRBV11-1 | TRBD1 | TRBJ2-5 | -
CASSRFDRSYEQYF | TGTGCCAGCAGCAGATTCGACAGATCCTACGAGCAGTACTTC | TRBV6-5 | - | TRBJ2-7 | -
CASSSIFARDRRSYEQYF | TGTGCCAGCAGTTCCATATTCGCCCGGGACAGAAGATCCTACGAGCAGTACTTC | TRBV28 | TRBD1 | TRBJ2-7 | -
CASSGTGGPPDTQYF | TGTGCCAGCAGCGGAACAGGGGGCCCCCCAGATACGCAGTATTTT | TRBV7-2 | TRBD1 | TRBJ2-3 | -
CASSQGIPRRNEQYF | TGTGCCAGCAGCCAAGGAATCCCCCGAAGGAACGAGCAGTACTTC | TRBV14 | - | TRBJ2-7 | -
CASRRDRNTEAFF | TGCGCCAGCCGCCGAGACAGGAACACTGAAGCTTTCTTT | TRBV10-1 | - | TRBJ1-1 | once
CASSLTSGHPLDTQYF | TGTGCCAGCAGCTTAACTTCGGGCCACCCATTGGATACGCAGTATTTT | TRBV7-3 | - | TRBJ2-3 | -
CASRPLDSGRFYEQYF | TGTGCCAGCAGACCCTTGGATAGCGGGAGATTCTACGAGCAGTACTTC | TRBV28 | TRBD2 | TRBJ2-7 | -
CASIKPGQGANEQFF | TGTGCCAGCATCAAGCCGGGACAGGGGGCAAATGAGCAGTTCTTC | TRBV27 | TRBD1 | TRBJ2-1 | -
CASSLSHSSNEQFF | TGCGCCAGCAGCTTGTCCCACAGTTCCAATGAGCAGTTCTTC | TRBV5-1 | - | TRBJ2-1 | -
CASKTTNEKLFF | TGTGCCAGCAAGACAACTAATGAAAAACTGTTTTTT | TRBV2 | - | TRBJ1-4 | once
CASSQVGFVWGETQYF | TGTGCCAGCAGCCAAGTGGGTTTCGTTTGGGGGGAGACCCAGTACTTC | TRBV14 | - | TRBJ2-5 | once
CASSRQGVGNQPQHF | TGTGCCAGCAGTCGTCAGGGGGTGGGCAATCAGCCCCAGCATTTT | TRBV28 | TRBD1 | TRBJ1-5 | -
CASSFGTEPEAFF | TGCGCCAGCAGCTTTGGGACAGAGCCTGAAGCTTTCTTT | TRBV5-1 | TRBD1 | TRBJ1-1 | few
CASSFNREAEQYF | TGTGCCAGCAGTTTCAACAGGGAGGCCGAGCAGTACTTC | TRBV11-3 | - | TRBJ2-7 | -
CASSLAVVITGELFF | TGTGCCAGCAGCTTGGCCGTGGTTATAACCGGGGAGCTGTTTTTT | TRBV5-5 | - | TRBJ2-2 | -
CASTSTAGSSYEQYF | TGTGCCAGCACCTCGACGGCAGGGTCTTCCTACGAGCAGTACTTC | TRBV6-5 | - | TRBJ2-7 | -
CASRTRGPLSRYF | TGTGCCAGCAGAACACGGGGACCCTTGAGTCGGTACTTC | TRBV2 | - | TRBJ2-5 | -
CASSHWTGPGTGELFF | TGTGCCAGCAGCCATTGGACAGGCCCAGGGACCGGGGAGCTGTTTTTT | TRBV14 | TRBD1 | TRBJ2-2 | -
CSASEDTQYF | TGCAGTGCTAGTGAAGATACGCAGTATTTT | TRBV20-1 | - | TRBJ2-3 | -
CASRYLRDSEGREQFF | TGTGCCAGCAGGTACCTCCGGGACTCCGAGGGGCGGGAGCAGTTCTTC | TRBV11-2 | - | TRBJ2-1 | -
CASSPQGAKGYTF | TGTGCCAGCAGTCCACAGGGGGCGAAAGGCTACACCTTC | TRBV6-6 | TRBD1 | TRBJ1-2 | once
CSAYRGGETQYF | TGCAGCGCCTACAGGGGTGGAGAGACCCAGTACTTC | TRBV29-1 | TRBD1 | TRBJ2-5 | -
CASSLGNSPLHF | TGTGCCAGCAGCCTCGGTAATTCACCCCTCCACTTT | TRBV7-9 | - | TRBJ1-6 | -
CASSLLGDVNGELFF | TGTGCCAGCAGCTTACTTGGAGATGTGAACGGGGAGCTGTTTTTT | TRBV7-3 | - | TRBJ2-2 | -
CASSQSDSAGAAQYF | TGCGCCAGCAGCCAAAGCGACTCCGCAGGGGCGGCCCAGTACTTC | TRBV4-1 | - | TRBJ2-5 | -
CASSLGHGYQNIQYF | TGTGCCAGCAGCTTAGGGCACGGGTACCAAAACATTCAGTACTTC | TRBV7-9 | - | TRBJ2-4 | -
CAISELGASSYEQYF | TGTGCCATCAGTGAGCTGGGTGCCAGCTCCTACGAGCAGTACTTC | TRBV10-3 | - | TRBJ2-7 | -
CASSLVGTVDTGELFF | TGTGCCAGCAGCTTAGTGGGGACAGTCGACACCGGGGAGCTGTTTTTT | TRBV7-3 | TRBD1 | TRBJ2-2 | -
CASSADSANTGELFF | TGTGCCAGCAGCGCAGACAGCGCGAACACCGGGGAGCTGTTTTTT | TRBV9 | - | TRBJ2-2 | -
CASSWDHGNQPQHF | TGTGCCAGCAGCTGGGACCATGGGAATCAGCCCCAGCATTTT | TRBV7-2 | - | TRBJ1-5 | -
CASSTSREDSYEQYF | TGTGCCAGCAGTACCTCACGGGAGGATTCCTACGAGCAGTACTTC | TRBV11-2 | TRBD2 | TRBJ2-7 | -
CASSPGQGTGEQYF | TGTGCCAGCAGCCCCGGACAGGGTACGGGGGAGCAGTACTTC | TRBV5-4 | TRBD1 | TRBJ2-7 | -
CASSYDGRIGGYTF | TGTGCCAGCAGTTACGACGGACGAATTGGAGGCTACACCTTC | TRBV6-6 | - | TRBJ1-2 | -
CASRTGLAGGYEQYF | TGTGCCAGCAGGACAGGACTAGCGGGAGGCTACGAGCAGTACTTC | TRBV7-8 | TRBD2 | TRBJ2-7 | -
CASSGRDRGYGYTF | TGTGCCAGCAGCGGCCGGGACAGGGGGTATGGCTACACCTTC | TRBV9 | TRBD1 | TRBJ1-2 | -
CASSPPGEAGNTIYF | TGTGCCAGCTCACCACCCGGAGAAGCTGGAAACACCATATATTTT | TRBV18 | - | TRBJ1-3 | -
CASSVRGTDQYF | TGTGCCAGCAGTGTCAGGGGGACCGACCAGTATTTT | TRBV6-1 | TRBD1 | TRBJ2-3 | few
CASSPGRRTYEQYF | TGTGCCAGCTCACCTGGGAGGAGAACCTACGAGCAGTACTTC | TRBV18 | - | TRBJ2-7 | -